Listed below are T cell receptor beta chains from one sample, sequenced in a study of graft-versus-host responses after intestinal transplantation. Assay: immunoSEQ multiplex PCR; the TCRdb copy retains only in-frame clones and omits some. The table lists more than 95,000 clones, roughly 87% of them singletons, with about 0.9% in the top ten. No cognate antigen is known for these TCRs. The sample in question was unstimulated CD4+ T cells sorted from spleen or lymph node cells, obtained before intestinal transplant. These receptors all come from a human donor who received an intestinal transplant. Each CDR3 is given with its conserved first and last residue. A D gene is named only where the DNA matches it firmly. A clone size is listed for some rows: how often the clone was seen (once, few, many), or a class if it is expanded.

D,size,J,V,DNA,CDR3
NA,NA,TRBJ2-7,TRBV11-2,TGTGCCAGCAGCGATAAGACCGGGACACTGAACTACGAGCAGTACTTC,CASSDKTGTLNYEQYF
NA,NA,TRBJ1-4,TRBV9,TGTGCCAGCAGCGTAGAGATGGCAGGGGATGAAAAACTGTTTTTT,CASSVEMAGDEKLFF
NA,NA,TRBJ1-2,TRBV7-9,TGTGCCAGCAGCGCCATCAGGGATGGCTACACCTTC,CASSAIRDGYTF
NA,NA,TRBJ2-2,TRBV29-1,TGCAGCGCTACAATTAACACCGGGGAGCTGTTTTTT,CSATINTGELFF
TRBD2,NA,TRBJ2-4,TRBV4-1,TGCGCCAGCAGCCAATTGCTAGCGGAGAATAAGCGCATTCAGTACTTC,CASSQLLAENKRIQYF
NA,NA,TRBJ2-7,TRBV9,TGTGCCAGCAGCGTAGATCCAGTCTACGAGCAGTACTTC,CASSVDPVYEQYF
NA,NA,TRBJ2-2,TRBV10-1,TGCGCCAGCAGTGAGCCCGGAAACACCGGGGAGCTGTTTTTT,CASSEPGNTGELFF
NA,NA,TRBJ2-3,TRBV19,TGTGCCACCGACGCAGGAGATACGCAGTATTTT,CATDAGDTQYF
NA,NA,TRBJ2-1,TRBV28,TGTGCCAGCAGGAGGGCTAGGACAAACAATGAGCAGTTCTTC,CASRRARTNNEQFF
NA,NA,TRBJ2-2,TRBV30,TGTGCCTGGAGTATACGACAGGATACATGGACTAGAGGTATAACCGGGGAGCTGTTTTTT,CAWSIRQDTWTRGITGELFF
NA,NA,TRBJ2-7,TRBV28,TGTGCCAGCAGTTCAGGACCTTACGAGCAGTACTTC,CASSSGPYEQYF
NA,NA,TRBJ2-2,TRBV19,TGTGCCCGAGAGGCCGCGAACACCGGGGAGCTGTTTTTT,CAREAANTGELFF
NA,once,TRBJ2-3,TRBV7-3,TGTGCCAGCAGCTTAACCTTTGGGGGAGGCCGCGCAGATACGCAGTATTTT,CASSLTFGGGRADTQYF
NA,NA,TRBJ1-3,TRBV11-2,TGTGCCAGCAGGGGTGGTCTCGGAAACACCATATATTTT,CASRGGLGNTIYF
NA,NA,TRBJ1-3,TRBV29-1,TGCAGCGTGGCCAGGGCGTTGGACGGAAACACCATATATTTT,CSVARALDGNTIYF
TRBD2,once,TRBJ2-5,TRBV11-2,TGTGCCAGCGCAAGCGGGAGGGCCGTTCTTGAGACCCAGTACTTC,CASASGRAVLETQYF
NA,NA,TRBJ2-7,TRBV6-1,TGTGCCAGCAGTTCACGGGCGCCGGGCGAGCAGTACTTC,CASSSRAPGEQYF
TRBD1,NA,TRBJ2-7,TRBV5-1,TGCGCCAGCACCTCGGACAGGGGCTACGAGCAGTACTTC,CASTSDRGYEQYF
NA,NA,TRBJ1-6,TRBV18,TGTGCCAGCTCACCCCCGGCAGGAAATAATTCACCCCTCCACTTT,CASSPPAGNNSPLHF
TRBD2,NA,TRBJ2-7,TRBV19,TGTGCCAGCCGCGAGCGGGGTGAGGGGTACGAGCAGTACTTC,CASRERGEGYEQYF